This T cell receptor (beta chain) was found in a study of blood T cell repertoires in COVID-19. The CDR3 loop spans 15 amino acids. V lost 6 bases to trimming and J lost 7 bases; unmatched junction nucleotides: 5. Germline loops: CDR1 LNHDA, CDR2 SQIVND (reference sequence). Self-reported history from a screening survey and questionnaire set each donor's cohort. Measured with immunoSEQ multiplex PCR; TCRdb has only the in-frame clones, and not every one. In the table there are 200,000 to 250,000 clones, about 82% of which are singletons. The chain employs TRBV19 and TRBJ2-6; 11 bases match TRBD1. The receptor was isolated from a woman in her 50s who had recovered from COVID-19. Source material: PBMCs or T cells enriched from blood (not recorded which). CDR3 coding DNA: TGTGCCAGTAGGACGGGGACAGGGGGAGCCAACGTCCTGACTTTC. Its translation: CASRTGTGGANVLTF.